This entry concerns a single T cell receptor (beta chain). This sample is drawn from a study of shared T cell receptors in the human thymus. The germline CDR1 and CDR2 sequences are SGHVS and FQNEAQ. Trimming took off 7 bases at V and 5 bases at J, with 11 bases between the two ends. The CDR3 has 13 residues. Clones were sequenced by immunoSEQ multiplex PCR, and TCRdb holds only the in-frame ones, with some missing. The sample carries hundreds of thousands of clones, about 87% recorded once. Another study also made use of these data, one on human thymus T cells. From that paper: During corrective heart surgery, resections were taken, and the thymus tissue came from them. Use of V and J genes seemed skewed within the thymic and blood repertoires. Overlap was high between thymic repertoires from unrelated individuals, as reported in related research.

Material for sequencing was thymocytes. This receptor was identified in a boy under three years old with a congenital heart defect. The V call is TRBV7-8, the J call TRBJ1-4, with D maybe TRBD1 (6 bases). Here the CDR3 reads CASKGGGNEKLFF. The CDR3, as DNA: TGTGCCAGCAAAGGGGGGGGGAATGAAAAACTGTTTTTT. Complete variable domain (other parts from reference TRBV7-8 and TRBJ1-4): GAGVSQSPRYKVAKRGQDVALRCDPISGHVSLFWYQQALGQGPEFLTYFQNEAQLDKSGLPSDRFFAERPEGSVSTLKIQRTQQEDSAVYLCASKGGGNEKLFFGSGTQLSVL.